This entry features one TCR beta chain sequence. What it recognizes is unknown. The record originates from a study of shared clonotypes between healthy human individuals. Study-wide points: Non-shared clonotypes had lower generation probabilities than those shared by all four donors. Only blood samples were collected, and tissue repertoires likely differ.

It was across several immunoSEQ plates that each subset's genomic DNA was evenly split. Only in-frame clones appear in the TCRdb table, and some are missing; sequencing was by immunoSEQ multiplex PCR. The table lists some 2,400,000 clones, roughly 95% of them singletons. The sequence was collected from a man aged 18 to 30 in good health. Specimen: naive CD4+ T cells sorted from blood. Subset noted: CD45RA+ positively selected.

The CDR3 bases are TGTGCCAGCAGTCTAGGGTTTCGGGAGCAGTTCTTC. Translation gives CASSLGFREQFF. The chain links TRBV2 to TRBJ2-1, with no clear D. This CDR3 comprises 12 residues. Trimming pared 5 bases from V and 10 bases from J, leaving 12 bases between. Per germline, CDR1 SNHLY and CDR2 FYNNEI.